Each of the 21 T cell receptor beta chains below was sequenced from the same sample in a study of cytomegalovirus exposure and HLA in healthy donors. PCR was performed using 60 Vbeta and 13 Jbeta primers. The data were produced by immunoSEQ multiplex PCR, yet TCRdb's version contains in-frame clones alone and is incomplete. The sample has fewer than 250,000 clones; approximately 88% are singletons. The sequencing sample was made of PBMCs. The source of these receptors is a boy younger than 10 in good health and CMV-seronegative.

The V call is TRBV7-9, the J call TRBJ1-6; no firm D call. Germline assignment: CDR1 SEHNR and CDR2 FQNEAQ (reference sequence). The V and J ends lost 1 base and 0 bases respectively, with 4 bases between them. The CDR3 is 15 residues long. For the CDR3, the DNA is TGTGCCAGCAGCTTAGGCAGCTCCTATAATTCACCCCTCCACTTT. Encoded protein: CASSLGSSYNSPLHF.

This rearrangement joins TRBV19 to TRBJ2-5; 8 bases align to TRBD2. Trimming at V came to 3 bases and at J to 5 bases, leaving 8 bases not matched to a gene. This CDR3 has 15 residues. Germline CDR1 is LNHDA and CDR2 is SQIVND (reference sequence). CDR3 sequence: CASSIGGGRGETQYF. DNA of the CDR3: TGTGCCAGTAGTATCGGGGGGGGCCGGGGGGAGACCCAGTACTTC.

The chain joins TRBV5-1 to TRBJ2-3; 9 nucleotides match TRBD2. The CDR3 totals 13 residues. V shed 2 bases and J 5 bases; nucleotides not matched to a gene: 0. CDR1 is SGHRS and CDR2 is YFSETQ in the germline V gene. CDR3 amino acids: CASSLLAGDTQYF. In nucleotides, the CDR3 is TGCGCCAGCAGCTTACTAGCGGGAGATACGCAGTATTTT.

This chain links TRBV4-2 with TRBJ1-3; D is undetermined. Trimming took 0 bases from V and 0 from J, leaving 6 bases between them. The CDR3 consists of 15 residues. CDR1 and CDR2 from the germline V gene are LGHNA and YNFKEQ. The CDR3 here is CASSQDKHSGNTIYF. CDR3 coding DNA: TGTGCCAGCAGCCAAGACAAACACTCTGGAAACACCATATATTTT.

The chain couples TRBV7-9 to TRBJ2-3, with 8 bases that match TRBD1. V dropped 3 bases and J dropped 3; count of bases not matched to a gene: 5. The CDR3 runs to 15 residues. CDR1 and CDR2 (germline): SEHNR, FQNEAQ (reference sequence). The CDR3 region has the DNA TGTGCCAGCAGCTTCCGGGACAGGACGACAGATACGCAGTATTTT. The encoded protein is CASSFRDRTTDTQYF. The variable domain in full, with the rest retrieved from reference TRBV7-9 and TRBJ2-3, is DTGVSQNPRHKITKRGQNVTFRCDPISEHNRLYWYRQTLGQGPEFLTYFQNEAQLEKSRLLSDRFSAERPKGSFSTLEIQRTEQGDSAMYLCASSFRDRTTDTQYFGPGTRLTVL.

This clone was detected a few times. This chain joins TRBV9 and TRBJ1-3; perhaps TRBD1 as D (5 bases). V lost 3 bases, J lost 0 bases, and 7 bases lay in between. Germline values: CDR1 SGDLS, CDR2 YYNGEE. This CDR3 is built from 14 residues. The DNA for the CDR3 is TGTGCCAGCAGCGACGGGGGCTCTGGAAACACCATATATTTT. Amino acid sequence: CASSDGGSGNTIYF. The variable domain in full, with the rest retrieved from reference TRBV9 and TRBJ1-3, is DSGVTQTPKHLITATGQRVTLRCSPRSGDLSVYWYQQSLDQGLQFLIQYYNGEERAKGNILERFSAQQFPDLHSELNLSSLELGDSALYFCASSDGGSGNTIYFGEGSWLTVV.

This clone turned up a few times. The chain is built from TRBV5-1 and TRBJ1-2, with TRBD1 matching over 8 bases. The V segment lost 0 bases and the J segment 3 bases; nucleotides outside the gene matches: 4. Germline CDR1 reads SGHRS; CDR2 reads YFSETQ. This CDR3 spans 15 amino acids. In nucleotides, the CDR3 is TGCGCCAGCAGCTTGGGGCCAGGGGGCGACTATGGCTACACCTTC. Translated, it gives CASSLGPGGDYGYTF.

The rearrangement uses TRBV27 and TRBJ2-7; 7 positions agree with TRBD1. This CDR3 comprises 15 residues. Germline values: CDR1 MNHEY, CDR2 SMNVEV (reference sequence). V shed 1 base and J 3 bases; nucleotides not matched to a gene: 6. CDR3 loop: CASSLFMGQHYEQYF. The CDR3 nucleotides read TGTGCCAGCAGTTTATTCATGGGACAGCACTACGAGCAGTACTTC.

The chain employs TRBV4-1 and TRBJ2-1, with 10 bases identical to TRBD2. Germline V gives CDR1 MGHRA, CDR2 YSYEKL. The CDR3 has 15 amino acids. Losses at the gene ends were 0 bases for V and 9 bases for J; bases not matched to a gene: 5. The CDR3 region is CASSQDEREGGEQFF. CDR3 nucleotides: TGCGCCAGCAGCCAAGATGAGCGGGAGGGAGGTGAGCAGTTCTTC.

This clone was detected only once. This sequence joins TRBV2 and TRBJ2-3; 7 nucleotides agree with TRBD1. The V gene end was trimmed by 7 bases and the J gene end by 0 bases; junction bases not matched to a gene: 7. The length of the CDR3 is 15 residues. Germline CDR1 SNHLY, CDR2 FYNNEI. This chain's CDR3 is CASNPTGRSTDTQYF. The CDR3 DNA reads TGTGCCAGCAACCCGACAGGGCGGAGCACAGATACGCAGTATTTT.

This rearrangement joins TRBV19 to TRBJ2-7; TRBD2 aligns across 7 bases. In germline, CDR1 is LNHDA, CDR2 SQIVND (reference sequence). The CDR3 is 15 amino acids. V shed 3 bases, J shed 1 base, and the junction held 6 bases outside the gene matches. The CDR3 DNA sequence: TGTGCCAGTAGTATGGACTGGGAGGGGTCCTACGAGCAGTACTTC. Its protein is CASSMDWEGSYEQYF. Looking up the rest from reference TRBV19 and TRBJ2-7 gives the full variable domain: DGGITQSPKYLFRKEGQNVTLSCEQNLNHDAMYWYRQDPGQGLRLIYYSQIVNDFQKGDIAEGYSVSREKKESFPLTVTSAQKNPTAFYLCASSMDWEGSYEQYFGPGTRLTVT.

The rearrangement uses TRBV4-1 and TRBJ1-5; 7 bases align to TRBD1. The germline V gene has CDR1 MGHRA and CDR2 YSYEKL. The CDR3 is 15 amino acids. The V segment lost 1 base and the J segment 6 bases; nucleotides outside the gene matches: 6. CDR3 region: CASSQADRAGQPQHF. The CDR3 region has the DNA TGCGCCAGCAGCCAAGCCGACAGGGCGGGTCAGCCCCAGCATTTT.

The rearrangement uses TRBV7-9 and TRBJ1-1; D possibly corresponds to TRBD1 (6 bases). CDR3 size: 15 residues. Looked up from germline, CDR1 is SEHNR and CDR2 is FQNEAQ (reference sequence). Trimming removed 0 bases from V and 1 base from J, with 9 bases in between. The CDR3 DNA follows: TGTGCCAGCAGCTTAGCGCGGGGGCCGAACACTGAAGCTTTCTTT. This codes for CASSLARGPNTEAFF.

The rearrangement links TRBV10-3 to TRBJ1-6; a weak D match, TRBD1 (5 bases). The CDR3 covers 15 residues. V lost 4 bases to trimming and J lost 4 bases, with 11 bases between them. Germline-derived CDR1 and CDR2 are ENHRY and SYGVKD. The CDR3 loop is CAISGDQGYNSPLHF. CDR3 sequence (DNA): TGTGCCATCAGTGGTGATCAGGGTTATAATTCACCCCTCCACTTT.

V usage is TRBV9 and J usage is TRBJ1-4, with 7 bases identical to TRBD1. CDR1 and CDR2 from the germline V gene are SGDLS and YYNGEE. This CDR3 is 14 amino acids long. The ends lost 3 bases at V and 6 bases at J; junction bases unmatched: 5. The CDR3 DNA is TGTGCCAGCAGCGCGGGGACAGAGGATGAAAAACTGTTTTTT. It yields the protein CASSAGTEDEKLFF.

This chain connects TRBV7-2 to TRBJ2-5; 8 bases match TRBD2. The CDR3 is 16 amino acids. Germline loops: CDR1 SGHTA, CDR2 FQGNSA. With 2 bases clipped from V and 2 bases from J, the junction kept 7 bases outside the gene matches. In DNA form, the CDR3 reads TGTGCCAGCAGCTTACGGCTAGCGGGTTCACAAGAGACCCAGTACTTC. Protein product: CASSLRLAGSQETQYF.

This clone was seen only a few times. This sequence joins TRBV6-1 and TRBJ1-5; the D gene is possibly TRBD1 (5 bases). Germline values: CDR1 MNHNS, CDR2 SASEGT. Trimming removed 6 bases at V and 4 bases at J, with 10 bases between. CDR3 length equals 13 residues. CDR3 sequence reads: CASSLRGNQPQHF. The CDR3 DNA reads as TGTGCCAGCAGCCTACGGGGGAATCAGCCCCAGCATTTT.

CDR3 loop: CAWRTPYRASYEQYF. DNA for the CDR3: TGTGCCTGGAGGACGCCCTACAGGGCCTCCTACGAGCAGTACTTC. The V gene is TRBV30, the J gene TRBJ2-5; D might be TRBD1 (6 bases). The DNA end is more similar to TRBJ2-7, so the J call may be wrong. Germline loops: CDR1 GTSNPN, CDR2 SVGIG (reference sequence). This CDR3 is built from 15 residues.

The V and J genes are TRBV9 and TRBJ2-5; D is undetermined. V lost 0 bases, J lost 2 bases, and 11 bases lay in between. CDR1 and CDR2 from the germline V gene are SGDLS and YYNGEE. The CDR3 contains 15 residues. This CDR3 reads CASSVGQHGQETQYF. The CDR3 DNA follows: TGTGCCAGCAGCGTAGGGCAGCACGGGCAAGAGACCCAGTACTTC.

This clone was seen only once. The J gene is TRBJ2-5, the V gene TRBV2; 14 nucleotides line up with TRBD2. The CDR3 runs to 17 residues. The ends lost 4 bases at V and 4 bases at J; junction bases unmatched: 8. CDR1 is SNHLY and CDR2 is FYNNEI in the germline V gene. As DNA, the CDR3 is TGTGCCAGCAGTGGGGGACTAGCGGGAGTTGGTAGAGAGACCCAGTACTTC. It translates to CASSGGLAGVGRETQYF.

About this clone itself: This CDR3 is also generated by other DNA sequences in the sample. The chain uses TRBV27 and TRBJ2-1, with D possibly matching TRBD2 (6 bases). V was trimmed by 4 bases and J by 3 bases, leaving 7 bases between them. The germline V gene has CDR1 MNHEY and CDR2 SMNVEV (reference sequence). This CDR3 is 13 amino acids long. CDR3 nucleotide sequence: TGTGCCAGCAGTTCGGGACTCTACAATGAGCAGTTCTTC. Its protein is CASSSGLYNEQFF.